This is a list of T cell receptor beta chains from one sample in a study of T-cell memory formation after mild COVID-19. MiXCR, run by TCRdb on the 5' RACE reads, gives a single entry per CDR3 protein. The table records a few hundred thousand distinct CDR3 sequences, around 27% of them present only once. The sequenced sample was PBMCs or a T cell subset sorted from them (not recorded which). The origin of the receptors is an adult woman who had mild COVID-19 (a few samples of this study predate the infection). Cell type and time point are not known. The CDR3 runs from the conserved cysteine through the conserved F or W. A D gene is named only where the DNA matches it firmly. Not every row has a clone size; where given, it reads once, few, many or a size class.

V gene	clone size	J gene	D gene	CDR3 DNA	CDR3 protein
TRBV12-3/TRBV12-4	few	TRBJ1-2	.	TGTGCCAGCAAGGTGGGCAGATACAACTATGGCTACACCTTC	CASKVGRYNYGYTF
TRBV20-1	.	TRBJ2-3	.	TGCAGTGCTACCGTGGGGTTCACAGATACGCAGTATTTT	CSATVGFTDTQYF
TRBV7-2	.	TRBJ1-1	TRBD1	TGTGCCAGCAGCTCGACAGGGAGTCCCGCTTTCTTT	CASSSTGSPAFF
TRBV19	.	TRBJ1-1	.	TGTGCCAGTAGTCCCGAATTCCGACTGGACACTGAAGCTTTCTTT	CASSPEFRLDTEAFF
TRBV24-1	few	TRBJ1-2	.	TGTGCCACCAGTGATAAAAAGGGCCCGAGCTATGGCTACACCTTC	CATSDKKGPSYGYTF
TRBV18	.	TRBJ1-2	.	TGTGCCAGCTCACCCGCATCAGCAGGGGCATATGGCTACACCTTC	CASSPASAGAYGYTF
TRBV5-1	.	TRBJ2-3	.	TGCGCCAGCAGCTTGGATGGGGGATGGGGCACAGATACGCAGTATTTT	CASSLDGGWGTDTQYF
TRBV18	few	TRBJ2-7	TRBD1	TGTGCCAGCTCATCGACCTCTGGACAGGGGTCCTACGAGCAGTACTTC	CASSSTSGQGSYEQYF
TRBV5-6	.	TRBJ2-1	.	TGTGCCAGCAGCTTGGTTGACGGACCCAGGTATGAGCAGTTCTTC	CASSLVDGPRYEQFF
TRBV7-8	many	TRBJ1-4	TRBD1	TGTGCCAGCAGCTTAGGGGGGACAGGGGACGAAAAACTGTTTTTT	CASSLGGTGDEKLFF
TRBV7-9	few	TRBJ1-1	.	TGTGCCAGCAGCTTAAACCCCGGGCCCCTCTTT	CASSLNPGPLF
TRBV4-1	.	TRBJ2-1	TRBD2	TGCGCCAGCAGCCGCGGGACTAGTAACAATGAGCAGTTCTTC	CASSRGTSNNEQFF
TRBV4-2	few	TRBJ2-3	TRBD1	TGTGCCAGCAGCCAAGGAGGGGGGGACAGGGCTCCCGATACGCAGTATTTT	CASSQGGGDRAPDTQYF
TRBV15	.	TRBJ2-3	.	TGTGCCACCCAAGCGGCCCAAAGGGCAGATACGCAGTATTTT	CATQAAQRADTQYF
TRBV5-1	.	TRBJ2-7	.	TGCGCCAGCAGCTTGGGGGCAGGAGCTACCTACGAGCAGTACTTC	CASSLGAGATYEQYF
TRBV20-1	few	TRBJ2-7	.	TGCAGTGCTAGAGATGCGCACGGCGGCTACGAGCAGTACTTC	CSARDAHGGYEQYF
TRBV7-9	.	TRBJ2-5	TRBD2	TGTGCCAGCAGCGGGCAACCCGTTACTAGCGGGAGGGCCCGGTGGGAGACCCAGTACTTC	CASSGQPVTSGRARWETQYF
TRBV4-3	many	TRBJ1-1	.	TGCGCCAGCAGCCAAGATCTGAACACTGAAGCTTTCTTT	CASSQDLNTEAFF
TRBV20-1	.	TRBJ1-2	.	TGCAGTGCTACGACGCGCTATGGCTACACCTTC	CSATTRYGYTF
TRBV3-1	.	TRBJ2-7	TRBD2	TGTGCCAGCAGCCAAGATCACAGGACTAGCGGGGAACAGTACTTC	CASSQDHRTSGEQYF